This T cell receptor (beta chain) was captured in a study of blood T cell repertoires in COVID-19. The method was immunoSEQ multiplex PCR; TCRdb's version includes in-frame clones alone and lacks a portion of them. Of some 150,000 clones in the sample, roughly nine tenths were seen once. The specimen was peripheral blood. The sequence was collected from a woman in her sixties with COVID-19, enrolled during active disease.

CDR3 DNA sequence: TGTGCCAGCAGTAGATGGGACACCGCCGGAGGTTCACCCCTCCACTTT. It is translated as CASSRWDTAGGSPLHF. The chain couples TRBV27 to TRBJ1-6; D possibly corresponds to TRBD1 (6 bases). CDR3 length: 16 amino acids. The ends were cut back, 5 bases at V and 9 bases at J, with 20 bases in the middle. Germline CDR1 reads MNHEY; CDR2 reads SMNVEV (reference sequence).